What follows describes a single T cell receptor beta chain. Mismatch with germline at one junction end may stem from a read error. Germline loops: CDR1 LGHDT, CDR2 YNNKEL (reference sequence). This CDR3 contains 19 residues. The sample belongs to a study of blood T cell repertoires in COVID-19. This table comes from immunoSEQ multiplex PCR, and its TCRdb copy is limited to in-frame clones, with some not included. The table lists roughly 130,000 clones, about 83% of them singletons. The chain carries TRBV3-1 (or the pseudogene TRBV3-2) and TRBJ2-1; 13 nucleotides agree with TRBD2. Input material: peripheral blood. This TCR was recovered from a man between 40 and 49 years old with active or convalescent COVID-19. The CDR3 DNA follows: TGTGCCAGCAGTCAAGGCTCCCGGACTAGCGGGGGTTTTTACAATGAGCAGTTCTTC. Amino acid sequence: CASSQGSRTSGGFYNEQFF.